Listed here are 26 T cell receptor beta chains from one sample, sequenced in a study of identical twins. TCRdb redid the calling of the 5' RACE reads with MiXCR, one entry per CDR3 protein. The sample includes about 890,000 distinct CDR3 sequences, more than 9% of them seen just once. This same sample was also taken into another study, of yellow fever vaccine responses in identical twins.

The sample was PBMCs. The receptors shown here come from a young woman in good health.

The V call is TRBV29-1, the J call TRBJ1-5; 7 positions agree with TRBD1. The CDR3 is 14 amino acids. The germline CDR1 and CDR2 sequences are SQVTM and ANQGSEA. J was trimmed by 0 bases and V by 6 bases; bases with no gene match: 5. The CDR3: CSVAQGNSNQPQHF. The CDR3 DNA reads as TGCAGCGTCGCACAGGGGAATAGCAATCAGCCCCAGCATTTT.

This clonotype has just a few counts. This chain uses TRBV10-3 with TRBJ2-3; D ambiguous. Germline CDR1 ENHRY, CDR2 SYGVKD. This CDR3 comprises 13 residues. The V and J ends lost 5 bases and 6 bases respectively, with 12 bases between them. CDR3 bases: TGTGCCATCAGTCCTGTATCTAGGGATACGCAGTATTTT. Translating it yields CAISPVSRDTQYF.

The J gene is TRBJ2-7, the V gene TRBV7-8; 9 bases map to TRBD1. With 3 bases clipped from V and 5 bases from J, the junction kept 5 bases outside the gene matches. The V gene's germline CDR1 is SGHVS and CDR2 FQNEAQ. The length of the CDR3 is 14 residues. The CDR3 DNA is TGTGCCAGCAGCTTGACAGGGGGTTATAACGAGCAGTACTTC. It encodes CASSLTGGYNEQYF. The full variable domain, its missing parts supplied by reference TRBV7-8 and TRBJ2-7, is GAGVSQSPRYKVAKRGQDVALRCDPISGHVSLFWYQQALGQGPEFLTYFQNEAQLDKSGLPSDRFFAERPEGSVSTLKIQRTQQEDSAVYLCASSLTGGYNEQYFGPGTRLTVT.

This chain uses TRBV20-1 with TRBJ1-4; D is ambiguous. V gave up 0 bases and J gave up 1 base, with 6 bases separating them. Germline loops: CDR1 DFQATT, CDR2 SNEGSKA (reference sequence). This CDR3 has 14 amino acids. The CDR3 is CSAREVLTNEKLFF. The CDR3 nucleotides are TGCAGTGCTAGAGAGGTCTTAACTAATGAAAAACTGTTTTTT.

This clonotype was counted a few times. V is TRBV28 and J is TRBJ2-2; 11 nucleotides agree with TRBD2. CDR3 length: 15 residues. Germline loops: CDR1 MDHEN, CDR2 SYDVKM. The junction had 3 bases not matched to a gene; V was cut back by 2 bases and J by 7 bases. The CDR3 is CASSLLAGGHGELFF. The CDR3 DNA sequence: TGTGCCAGCAGTTTACTAGCGGGAGGTCACGGGGAGCTGTTTTTT.

Here the CDR3 reads CSARVQGYNSPLHF. DNA for the CDR3: TGCAGTGCTAGAGTACAAGGCTATAATTCACCCCTCCACTTT. V is TRBV20-1 and J is TRBJ1-6; D ambiguous. The length of the CDR3 is 14 residues. The V end was cut by 1 base, the J end by 3 bases, with 7 bases between. CDR1 is DFQATT, CDR2 SNEGSKA, per germline (reference sequence).

V usage is TRBV29-1 and J usage is TRBJ2-5, with TRBD2 identical over 9 bases. Germline lookup yields CDR1 SQVTM and CDR2 ANQGSEA. This CDR3 is 13 amino acids long. The DNA of the CDR3 is TGCGCCCACCTGCGGGAGGGCCGTGAGACCCAGTACTTC. It encodes CAHLREGRETQYF.

This clonotype was counted between two and nine times. This chain links TRBV7-8 with TRBJ2-7, with 12 bases fitting TRBD2. Trimming took 5 bases from V and 3 from J; bases not matched to a gene: 14. The CDR3 consists of 18 residues. Per germline, CDR1 SGHVS and CDR2 FQNEAQ. DNA for the CDR3: TGTGCCAGCAGCAAGAGGACTAGCGGGATACCGAACGTCTACGAGCAGTACTTC. Its translation is CASSKRTSGIPNVYEQYF.

This clonotype was counted between two and nine times. The V call is TRBV20-1, the J call TRBJ1-1, with TRBD1 matching 7 bases. Per germline, CDR1 DFQATT and CDR2 SNEGSKA (reference sequence). The V gene end was trimmed by 5 bases and the J gene end by 1 base; junction bases not matched to a gene: 7. This CDR3 contains 14 residues. CDR3 sequence: CSAGGTGANTEAFF. DNA for the CDR3: TGCAGTGCTGGGGGAACAGGGGCGAACACTGAAGCTTTCTTT.

This clonotype was counted between two and nine times. This rearrangement joins TRBV5-6 to TRBJ2-1; TRBD1 or TRBD2 may be the D gene (5 bases each). Per the germline V gene, CDR1 is SGHDT and CDR2 is YYEEEE. The CDR3 length is 15 residues. With 5 bases removed from V and 2 bases from J, the gap between germline ends came to 14 bases. The DNA of the CDR3 is TGTGCCAGCAGGGACCTGAGGGGAACCTACAATGAGCAGTTCTTC. Amino acid sequence: CASRDLRGTYNEQFF.

This clonotype was detected only a few times. The chain combines TRBV5-6 with TRBJ2-1; TRBD2 matches at 11 bases. CDR1 SGHDT and CDR2 YYEEEE come from the germline V gene. Trimming removed 3 bases from V and 7 bases from J; junction bases left unmatched: 6. The CDR3 loop spans 15 amino acids. CDR3 DNA: TGTGCCAGCAGCTATAGCGGGGGGGTACGTAATGAGCAGTTCTTC. It specifies CASSYSGGVRNEQFF.

This clonotype appeared once. The chain is built from TRBV20-1 and TRBJ2-1; 12 bases are a match to TRBD2. The trim removed 7 bases at V and 8 bases at J, leaving 9 bases unmatched. Germline V gives CDR1 DFQATT, CDR2 SNEGSKA (reference sequence). The CDR3 contains 14 residues. The CDR3 nucleotides read TGCAGTGGGCCGGCCGGGACTAGCGGGTATGAGCAGTTCTTC. Translated: CSGPAGTSGYEQFF.

CDR3 in DNA: TGTGCCAGCAGCTCTCTAGTGGGGGGACAGCAACGGGGCAAAAACATTCAGTACTTC. This sequence encodes CASSSLVGGQQRGKNIQYF. The chain couples TRBV11-2 to TRBJ2-4, with D maybe TRBD1 (7 bases). The CDR3 covers 19 residues. In germline, CDR1 is SGHAT, CDR2 FQNNGV. Trimming left V 4 bases short and J 3 bases short, with 25 bases between. Using reference TRBV11-2 and TRBJ2-4 for the parts outside the CDR3, the full variable domain is EAGVAQSPRYKIIEKRQSVAFWCNPISGHATLYWYQQILGQGPKLLIQFQNNGVVDDSQLPKDRFSAERLKGVDSTLKIQPAKLEDSAVYLCASSSLVGGQQRGKNIQYFGAGTRLSVL.

The gene calls are TRBV7-6 and TRBJ2-2; TRBD2 matches at 10 bases. The germline CDR1 and CDR2 sequences are SGHVS and FNYEAQ. Trimming at V came to 4 bases and at J to 3 bases, leaving 14 bases not matched to a gene. This CDR3 is 19 amino acids long. The CDR3 here is CASSSPSQIAGGHTGELFF. CDR3 sequence (DNA): TGTGCCAGCAGCTCTCCTTCCCAGATAGCGGGAGGACACACCGGGGAGCTGTTTTTT.

The rearrangement links TRBV6-6 to TRBJ1-3, with D unresolved. Trimming cost V 2 bases and J 0 bases, with 2 bases left between them. Germline V lookup: CDR1 MNHNY, CDR2 SVGAGI (reference sequence). This CDR3 has 13 amino acids. The CDR3 DNA reads TGTGCCAGCAGTTACACCTCTGGAAACACCATATATTTT. Its translation is CASSYTSGNTIYF.

V and J are TRBV18 and TRBJ1-2; D not certain. This CDR3 spans 12 amino acids. CDR1 and CDR2 from the germline V gene are KGHSH and LQKENI. V was shortened by 3 bases and J by 6 bases, with 8 bases between the two germline ends. The CDR3 nucleotides read TGTGCCAGCTCACCGAATGAACATGGCTACACCTTC. Amino acid sequence: CASSPNEHGYTF.

This clonotype was seen a few times. The rearrangement uses TRBV5-6 and TRBJ2-2; TRBD2 agrees at 7 bases. The CDR3 totals 16 residues. V shed 3 bases, J shed 2 bases, and the junction held 7 bases outside the gene matches. Germline V gene data show CDR1 as SGHDT and CDR2 as YYEEEE. The DNA of the CDR3 is TGTGCCAGCAGCTCCGCACTAGCGACAAACACCGGGGAGCTGTTTTTT. It specifies CASSSALATNTGELFF.

This clonotype was counted at least ten times. This sequence joins TRBV15 and TRBJ2-1; the D is unclear. CDR3 length: 13 residues. CDR1 is LNHNV and CDR2 is YYDKDF in the germline V gene (reference sequence). The V gene lost 1 base and the J gene lost 10 bases, with 11 bases spanning the gap. Here the CDR3 reads CATSRGPLEEQFF. DNA for the CDR3: TGTGCCACCAGCAGAGGCCCGCTAGAGGAGCAGTTCTTC.

The chain couples TRBV11-2 to TRBJ1-6; no reliable D call. V dropped 6 bases and J dropped 4 bases, with 13 bases sitting between them. Germline CDR1 reads SGHAT; CDR2 reads FQNNGV. The CDR3 has 15 amino acids. The CDR3 here is CASSSGDTYNSPLHF. The DNA for the CDR3 is TGTGCCAGCAGTTCCGGCGACACGTATAATTCACCCCTCCACTTT.

The chain combines TRBV11-2 with TRBJ2-5; D is undetermined. Trimming stripped 1 base from V and 5 bases from J, with 11 bases between. Germline CDR1 reads SGHAT; CDR2 reads FQNNGV. The CDR3 contains 14 residues. The CDR3 reads CASSLAPSQETQYF. In DNA, the CDR3 is TGTGCCAGCAGCTTAGCCCCGTCCCAGGAGACCCAGTACTTC.

In this sample, this clonotype turned up many times. The rearrangement joins TRBV12-3 or TRBV12-4 to TRBJ1-5, with TRBD1 as a possible D gene (6 bases). Trimming took off 5 bases at V and 4 bases at J, with 12 bases between the two ends. CDR3 length: 14 amino acids. For the CDR3, the DNA is TGTGCCAGCAGTACAACAGGGACTAATCAGCCCCAGCATTTT. Protein sequence: CASSTTGTNQPQHF.

This clonotype was recorded a few times. The chain employs TRBV14 and TRBJ2-5, with a tentative D call TRBD2 (5 bases). Germline V gives CDR1 SGHDN, CDR2 FVKESK. The CDR3 extends over 15 amino acids. The V gene lost 0 bases and the J gene lost 1 base, with 9 bases spanning the gap. The CDR3, as DNA: TGTGCCAGCAGCCAAGAGACGGGATTCCAAGAGACCCAGTACTTC. The encoded protein is CASSQETGFQETQYF. Full variable domain (remainder filled in from reference TRBV14 and TRBJ2-5): EAGVTQFPSHSVIEKGQTVTLRCDPISGHDNLYWYRRVMGKEIKFLLHFVKESKQDESGMPNNRFLAERTGGTYSTLKVQPAELEDSGVYFCASSQETGFQETQYFGPGTRLLVL.

This clonotype came up a few times. The chain is built from TRBV12-3 or TRBV12-4 and TRBJ1-2; TRBD1 matches at 7 bases. This CDR3 has 14 amino acids. The V and J ends lost 3 bases and 5 bases, in that order; junction bases with no gene match: 6. The CDR3 DNA follows: TGTGCCAGCAGTTTTTACAGGGGAAGGTATGGCTACACCTTC. It specifies CASSFYRGRYGYTF.

The chain combines TRBV2 with TRBJ2-5; D may match TRBD1 or TRBD2 (5 bases each). The CDR3 has 11 amino acids. CDR1 and CDR2 from the germline V gene are SNHLY and FYNNEI. Trimming removed 2 bases at V and 9 bases at J, with 7 bases between. CDR3 sequence reads: CASSEQGAQYF. The CDR3, as DNA: TGTGCCAGCAGTGAACAGGGAGCCCAGTACTTC.

This sequence joins TRBV27 and TRBJ2-2, with unresolved D. The CDR3 has 15 amino acids. Germline CDR1 MNHEY, CDR2 SMNVEV (reference sequence). The V end was cut by 0 bases, the J end by 6 bases, with 11 bases between. The CDR3 loop reads CASSLSLPASGELFF. The CDR3 region has the DNA TGTGCCAGCAGTTTATCATTGCCGGCGTCCGGGGAGCTGTTTTTT.

The chain uses TRBV2 and TRBJ2-7; no definite D call. The CDR3 is 12 residues long. V lost 6 bases to trimming and J lost 5 bases, with 11 bases between them. Germline V CDR1 and CDR2: SNHLY, FYNNEI. The CDR3 region is CASRDPRDEQYV. The CDR3 DNA follows: TGTGCCAGCAGGGACCCCCGTGACGAGCAGTACGTC.